Presented here are 13 T cell receptor beta chains from one specimen sequenced in a study of blood T cell repertoires in COVID-19. Libraries were prepared by immunoSEQ multiplex PCR; TCRdb keeps only in-frame clonotypes and omits some of them. This table has about 240,000 clones, roughly 85% appearing once. The sequenced sample consisted of peripheral blood. Receptors originate from a woman younger than 30 with acute or convalescent COVID-19.

This chain links TRBV7-9 with TRBJ2-5; 11 bases agree with TRBD1. Germline loops: CDR1 SEHNR, CDR2 FQNEAQ (reference sequence). The CDR3 has 15 residues. V lost 5 bases and J lost 5; bases outside the gene matches: 7. The CDR3 DNA follows: TGTGCCAGCAGCGCACGGACAGGGGGCGGCGAGACCCAGTACTTC. Its translation: CASSARTGGGETQYF.

This clone came up once. The CDR3 sequence is CASSWTGGLTGELFF. The CDR3 DNA sequence: TGTGCCAGCAGTTGGACAGGGGGCCTCACCGGGGAGCTGTTTTTT. The chain is built from TRBV6-2 or TRBV6-3 and TRBJ2-2, with 11 bases aligning to TRBD1. The junction had 2 bases not matched to a gene; V was cut back by 4 bases and J by 4 bases. Germline V gives CDR1 MNHEY, CDR2 SVGEGT. The CDR3 spans 15 residues.

The chain combines TRBV28 with TRBJ1-5; perhaps TRBD1 as D (5 bases). Deletions cut 2 bases from V and 3 bases from J, with 11 bases between. CDR1 and CDR2 from the germline V gene are MDHEN and SYDVKM. This CDR3 contains 15 residues. CDR3 protein: CASSLRAGNNQPQHF. The CDR3 bases are TGTGCCAGCAGTTTAAGGGCAGGGAACAATCAGCCCCAGCATTTT.

This chain uses TRBV7-2 with TRBJ2-5; 12 bases fit TRBD2. Germline V CDR1 and CDR2: SGHTA, FQGNSA. The length of the CDR3 is 18 residues. The V segment lost 5 bases and the J segment 4 bases; nucleotides outside the gene matches: 14. CDR3 loop: CASSPPPLAGGPRETQYF. In nucleotides, the CDR3 is TGTGCCAGCAGCCCTCCCCCTCTAGCGGGAGGGCCCCGAGAGACCCAGTACTTC.

CDR3 nucleotides: TGTGCCAGCAGTCTCGGACAGGGTGGAGTACAGCCCCAGCATTTT. Its protein product is CASSLGQGGVQPQHF. This chain links TRBV7-8 with TRBJ1-5; 8 positions agree with TRBD1. Trimming removed 6 bases from V and 7 bases from J; junction bases left unmatched: 11. This CDR3 comprises 15 residues. Germline values: CDR1 SGHVS, CDR2 FQNEAQ.

This chain links TRBV3-1 (or the pseudogene TRBV3-2) with TRBJ2-7, with 10 bases matching TRBD1. The CDR3 covers 16 residues. Germline lookup yields CDR1 LGHDT and CDR2 YNNKEL (reference sequence). The V gene end was trimmed by 4 bases and the J gene end by 4 bases; junction bases not matched to a gene: 10. The CDR3 region is CASSPTRTGGRYEQYF. The CDR3 DNA reads as TGTGCCAGCAGCCCTACTAGGACAGGGGGGAGGTACGAGCAGTACTTC.

About this clone itself: The junction does not match germline at one end; this may be a read error. The chain couples TRBV3-1 (or the pseudogene TRBV3-2) to TRBJ1-2; D is ambiguous. Germline V gene lookup returns CDR1 LGHDT and CDR2 YNNKEL (reference sequence). This CDR3 is 12 amino acids long. CDR3 loop: CASSEDPYGYTF. CDR3 DNA sequence: TGTGCCAGCAGCGAAGACCCGTATGGCTACACCTTC.

Comment on this clone: The identical CDR3 is also encoded by other nucleotide sequences in the sample. The chain combines TRBV7-2 with TRBJ2-3; 10 nucleotides agree with TRBD2. Germline CDR1 and CDR2: SGHTA and FQGNSA. CDR3 length equals 15 residues. Trimming cost V 1 base and J 5 bases; bases outside gene matches: 3. This CDR3 reads CASSLVAGGGDTQYF. CDR3 DNA: TGTGCCAGCAGCTTAGTAGCGGGAGGTGGAGATACGCAGTATTTT.

The chain uses TRBV6-2 or TRBV6-3 and TRBJ2-5; the match to TRBD1 covers 8 bases. Germline V gene sequence: CDR1 MNHEY, CDR2 SVGEGT. V shed 2 bases and J 0 bases; nucleotides not matched to a gene: 2. The CDR3 spans 15 residues. CDR3 residues: CASSYLGQDQETQYF. The DNA of the CDR3 is TGTGCCAGCAGTTACCTGGGACAGGACCAAGAGACCCAGTACTTC.

The chain is built from TRBV15 and TRBJ2-7; 15 nucleotides line up with TRBD2. V dropped 3 bases and J dropped 5; count of bases not matched to a gene: 5. Germline CDR1 is LNHNV and CDR2 is YYDKDF (reference sequence). This CDR3 has 16 residues. CDR3 bases: TGTGCCACCAGCAGGGGGACTAGCGGGAGGATCAACGAGCAGTACTTC. It encodes CATSRGTSGRINEQYF.

This clone was seen ten or more times. The gene calls are TRBV7-2 and TRBJ2-3, with 8 bases lining up with TRBD2. CDR1 is SGHTA and CDR2 is FQGNSA in the germline V gene. After removal of 5 bases from V and 5 bases from J, the junction contained 9 bases not matched to a gene. The length of the CDR3 is 15 residues. The chain's CDR3 is CASSGSPTSVDTQYF. The CDR3 DNA reads TGTGCCAGCAGCGGGAGCCCGACTAGCGTAGATACGCAGTATTTT.

A few counts support this clone. The chain links TRBV10-3 to TRBJ1-5; 7 nucleotides align to TRBD1. CDR3 length: 14 residues. V lost 6 bases and J lost 4; bases outside the gene matches: 6. CDR1 and CDR2 (germline): ENHRY, SYGVKD. In DNA, the CDR3 is TGTGCCATCAGCACAGGGGACCCAAATCAGCCCCAGCATTTT. Residues: CAISTGDPNQPQHF.

V usage is TRBV18 and J usage is TRBJ1-2; TRBD1 matches 7 bases. Germline V gives CDR1 KGHSH, CDR2 LQKENI. The CDR3 loop spans 14 amino acids. Trimming took 4 bases from V and 7 from J; bases not matched to a gene: 9. DNA of the CDR3: TGTGCCAGCTCACTAGGCACAGGGGATGGTGGCTACACCTTC. Translating it yields CASSLGTGDGGYTF.